This TCR beta chain was identified during a study of blood T cells in healthy people across ages. Primed by a sample-barcoded 5' primer and a J-beta primer mix, a second PCR proceeded for about 6 to 12 cycles. MiXCR, applied by TCRdb to the 5' RACE reads, yields one record per CDR3 protein. In the table there are some 760,000 distinct CDR3 sequences, roughly 25% of which are singletons. There are 15 residues in the CDR3. Comments on this clonotype: Its matching antigen is unknown.

Study results and caveats: Unknown CMV status may confound age-related changes in expanded clones.

Each donor's blood draw was around 9.1 milliliters of peripheral blood. The same sample was also used in a study of T cells of mothers and their children. That work adds: A second PCR was performed with the M1S primer. This primer added sample barcodes and 2-4 random nucleotides. Each child contributed several million TCR beta CDR3 reads, while each mother contributed over 9 million.

Sequencing was performed on blood. The source of this sequence is a boy between 10 and 17 years old in good health. The chain joins TRBV21-1 to TRBJ2-5; whether TRBD1, the table's D call, matches the DNA was not checked. The end of the DNA is better explained by TRBJ2-1, so the J call may be wrong. TRBV21-1 has pseudogene status. The CDR3: CASSKEGGGALEQFF. CDR3 nucleotides: TGTGCCAGCAGCAAAGAAGGGGGGGGGGCGCTTGAGCAGTTCTTC.